The present entry profiles one T cell receptor (beta chain) with its context. Its antigen is unknown. The data are from a study of T cell clonotyping in hematopoietic cell transplantation. Study-wide results and limits: Few recipient clonotypes overlapped donors; over 95% were de novo at given depth. No sorting was done, leaving CD4 and CD8 contributions mixed.

Data came from immunoSEQ multiplex PCR; TCRdb stores just in-frame clones and leaves some out. Of fewer than 15,000 clones listed, around nine tenths were seen once; the top ten hold 1.2%. The CDR3 has 15 amino acids. Deletions cut 2 bases from V and 6 bases from J, with 17 bases between. Germline-derived CDR1 and CDR2 are SGHDT and YYEEEE. The material sequenced was peripheral blood mononuclear cells. This chain uses TRBV5-6 with TRBJ1-1, with no clear D. This sequence was found in a young man in good health. Some clones in this sample may be carry-over from other donors' samples. CDR3 amino acids: CASSFRARAIPEAFF. The CDR3 DNA is TGTGCCAGCAGCTTCAGAGCTAGGGCTATCCCTGAAGCTTTCTTT.